This T cell receptor (beta chain) was observed in a study of blood T cell repertoires in COVID-19. Overall study context: COVID-19 samples from acute and convalescent phases originated in the United States, Italy and Spain.

The V gene lost 6 bases and the J gene lost 5 bases, with 11 bases spanning the gap. The CDR3 runs 13 residues. The germline CDR1 and CDR2 sequences are LNHDA and SQIVND (reference sequence). Using immunoSEQ multiplex PCR, the repertoire was profiled, and TCRdb retains in-frame clones only, with some absent. The table records about 310,000 clones, about 87% of them present only once. The chain joins TRBV19 to TRBJ1-5, with D maybe TRBD1 (5 bases). The specimen sequenced was peripheral blood. The sequence was obtained from a woman aged 45-60 years who had recovered from COVID-19. The DNA for the CDR3 is TGTGCCAGTAGAATACAGGTGGATCAGCCCCAGCATTTT. It yields the protein CASRIQVDQPQHF.